The 25 T cell receptor beta chains reported below all come from one sample, sequenced in a study of blood T cell repertoires in COVID-19. TCRdb's copy holds only in-frame clones and misses some; the assay was immunoSEQ multiplex PCR. The sample has around 61,000 clones, 80% to 90% seen once. Material for sequencing was peripheral blood. The receptors here all came from a woman between 55 and 75 years old with COVID-19, enrolled during active disease.

The chain recombines TRBV7-2 with TRBJ1-1; maybe TRBD1 (5 bases). CDR1 and CDR2 from the germline V gene are SGHTA and FQGNSA. V lost 4 bases, J lost 5 bases, and 11 bases lay in between. This CDR3 comprises 13 residues. Here the CDR3 reads CASSSSGLTEAFF. In DNA, the CDR3 is TGTGCCAGCAGCTCCTCAGGGTTGACTGAAGCTTTCTTT. Drawing the rest from reference TRBV7-2 and TRBJ1-1, the complete variable domain is GAGVSQSPSNKVTEKGKDVELRCDPISGHTALYWYRQSLGQGLEFLIYFQGNSAPDKSGLPSDRFSAERTGGSVSTLTIQRTQQEDSAVYLCASSSSGLTEAFFGQGTRLTVV.

The rearrangement links TRBV15 to TRBJ2-7; D possibly corresponds to TRBD1 (6 bases). This CDR3 region has 15 residues. The germline gives CDR1 LNHNV, CDR2 YYDKDF (reference sequence). The V and J ends lost 0 bases and 2 bases respectively, with 11 bases between them. The CDR3 reads CATSREQGTTYEQYF. CDR3 nucleotide sequence: TGTGCCACCAGCAGAGAACAGGGCACAACCTACGAGCAGTACTTC. The variable domain in full, with the rest retrieved from reference TRBV15 and TRBJ2-7, is DAMVIQNPRYQVTQFGKPVTLSCSQTLNHNVMYWYQQKSSQAPKLLFHYYDKDFNNEADTPDNFQSRRPNTSFCFLDIRSPGLGDTAMYLCATSREQGTTYEQYFGPGTRLTVT.

The chain recombines TRBV12-5 with TRBJ2-3; 7 positions agree with TRBD2. Germline V gives CDR1 LGHNT, CDR2 FRNRAP. The J segment lost 4 bases and the V segment lost 3 bases, leaving 4 bases of the junction unmatched. This CDR3 spans 14 amino acids. CDR3 in amino acids: CASGLGLGADTQYF. In nucleotides, the CDR3 is TGTGCTAGTGGTTTAGGACTAGGGGCAGATACGCAGTATTTT.

This chain connects TRBV6-1 to TRBJ2-2; a weak D match, TRBD1 (6 bases). Trimming cost V 10 bases and J 6 bases, with 15 bases left between them. Germline CDR1 is MNHNS and CDR2 is SASEGT. The CDR3 is 13 amino acids. CDR3 nucleotides: TGTGCCACCGTCCAGGGGTTCGCCGGGGAGCTGTTTTTT. Translation: CATVQGFAGELFF.

The chain uses TRBV18 and TRBJ1-2, with 8 bases identical to TRBD1. V was pared by 1 base and J by 5 bases, with 9 bases of the junction left unmatched. The CDR3 covers 16 residues. Germline lookup yields CDR1 KGHSH and CDR2 LQKENI. In DNA form, the CDR3 reads TGTGCCAGCTCACCACAAAATCAGGGGGCGTATTATGGCTACACCTTC. Its protein product is CASSPQNQGAYYGYTF.

V and J are TRBV5-6 and TRBJ2-3, with 9 bases identical to TRBD2. The CDR3 spans 16 residues. V was pared by 0 bases and J by 0 bases, with 2 bases of the junction left unmatched. Germline loops: CDR1 SGHDT, CDR2 YYEEEE. The CDR3 region is CASSLGGGASTDTQYF. The DNA of the CDR3 is TGTGCCAGCAGCTTGGGCGGGGGGGCTAGCACAGATACGCAGTATTTT. Looking up the rest from reference TRBV5-6 and TRBJ2-3 gives the full variable domain: DAGVTQSPTHLIKTRGQQVTLRCSPKSGHDTVSWYQQALGQGPQFIFQYYEEEERQRGNFPDRFSGHQFPNYSSELNVNALLLGDSALYLCASSLGGGASTDTQYFGPGTRLTVL.

This chain joins TRBV10-3 and TRBJ2-3, with TRBD2 matching over 8 bases. CDR1 ENHRY and CDR2 SYGVKD come from the germline V gene. The trim removed 6 bases at V and 5 bases at J, leaving 10 bases unmatched. The CDR3 covers 15 residues. In nucleotides, the CDR3 is TGTGCCATCAGCTCCGGGACTAGTATTAAAGATACGCAGTATTTT. Its protein product is CAISSGTSIKDTQYF.

V gene TRBV28 combines with J gene TRBJ1-1; D is perhaps TRBD1 (5 bases). Germline CDR1 MDHEN, CDR2 SYDVKM. The CDR3 is 14 amino acids. The V end was cut by 8 bases, the J end by 1 base, with 14 bases between. This CDR3 is CASLLRQGNTEAFF. The CDR3 DNA reads as TGTGCCAGCCTACTTCGTCAGGGGAACACTGAAGCTTTCTTT.

The chain combines TRBV29-1 with TRBJ1-1; possible D gene TRBD1, 6 bases. The ends were cut back, 4 bases at V and 0 bases at J, with 12 bases in the middle. The CDR3 contains 14 residues. CDR1 and CDR2 from the germline V gene are SQVTM and ANQGSEA. The CDR3 DNA follows: TGCAGCGTTGTGTCTGGACAGCTGAACACTGAAGCTTTCTTT. Protein sequence: CSVVSGQLNTEAFF.

The CDR3 is CASRLGWVDTGELFF. The CDR3 bases are TGTGCCAGCAGACTGGGCTGGGTGGACACCGGGGAGCTGTTTTTT. This sequence joins TRBV28 and TRBJ2-2; D unresolved. Germline CDR1 is MDHEN and CDR2 is SYDVKM. V was cut by 6 bases and J by 3 bases, with 14 bases left in between. The CDR3 runs to 15 residues.

V is TRBV10-1 and J is TRBJ1-2; no clear D gene. V lost 1 base to trimming and J lost 4 bases, with 7 bases between them. The germline gives CDR1 WNHNN, CDR2 SYGVQD (reference sequence). The CDR3 length is 13 residues. The CDR3 coding sequence is TGCGCCAGCAGTGAGTATGGCAGCTATGGCTACACCTTC. Residues: CASSEYGSYGYTF.

The V and J genes are TRBV12-3 or TRBV12-4 and TRBJ2-7, with unresolved D. The V and J ends lost 4 bases and 4 bases respectively, with 8 bases between them. The CDR3 runs 12 residues. CDR3 in DNA: TGTGCCAGCAGTTCTGGGCCTTACGAGCAGTACTTC. Translated: CASSSGPYEQYF.

V usage is TRBV4-1 and J usage is TRBJ2-7, with TRBD1 matching over 8 bases. V lost 4 bases and J lost 4; bases outside the gene matches: 3. The germline gives CDR1 MGHRA, CDR2 YSYEKL. The CDR3 sequence is 13 residues long. The CDR3 sequence: CASSPDRGYEQYF. The CDR3 DNA is TGCGCCAGCAGCCCTGACAGGGGATACGAGCAGTACTTC.

The CDR3 reads CASSPRVGAGAEAFF. The DNA of the CDR3 is TGTGCCAGCAGCCCAAGGGTGGGGGCTGGAGCTGAAGCTTTCTTT. The chain employs TRBV11-2 and TRBJ1-1; a possible D gene is TRBD1 (6 bases). The V end was cut by 5 bases, the J end by 6 bases, with 19 bases between. CDR3 size: 15 residues. The germline V gene has CDR1 SGHAT and CDR2 FQNNGV.

CDR3 DNA: TGTGCCAGCAGCTTAGATCATAGCACAGATACGCAGTATTTT. Its translation: CASSLDHSTDTQYF. The chain has TRBV7-6 and TRBJ2-3; D ambiguous. The length of the CDR3 is 14 residues. Germline values: CDR1 SGHVS, CDR2 FNYEAQ. The V gene lost 1 base and the J gene lost 0 bases, with 5 bases spanning the gap.

For this clone: This same CDR3 is encoded by further DNA sequences in the sample. CDR3 sequence: CASSSSGGTDTQYF. Written as DNA, the CDR3 is TGTGCCAGCAGCTCTAGCGGGGGCACAGATACGCAGTATTTT. The genes are TRBV11-3 and TRBJ2-3, with 9 positions matching TRBD2. The CDR3 length is 14 residues. CDR1 is SGHNT and CDR2 is YENEEA in the germline V gene. V trimming: 4 bases; J trimming: 1 base; junction bases outside the gene matches: 0.

The V and J genes are TRBV7-2 and TRBJ2-1, with TRBD2 matching 7 bases. There are 19 residues in the CDR3. Germline V lookup: CDR1 SGHTA, CDR2 FQGNSA. V was clipped by 1 base and J by 0 bases; unmatched bases: 12. CDR3 region: CASSLGPGRRPSSYNEQFF. The CDR3 bases are TGTGCCAGCAGCTTAGGGCCCGGGAGGCGGCCGAGCTCCTACAATGAGCAGTTCTTC.

The chain is built from TRBV7-9 and TRBJ2-7; possible D gene TRBD1, 6 bases. Trimming cost V 0 bases and J 6 bases, with 9 bases left between them. Per germline, CDR1 SEHNR and CDR2 FQNEAQ (reference sequence). The CDR3 has 13 residues. CDR3 in DNA: TGTGCCAGCAGCTTAGCGGGACACCCCGAGCAGTACTTC. Translation gives CASSLAGHPEQYF.

This rearrangement joins TRBV19 to TRBJ1-1; D ambiguous. Germline V gene lookup returns CDR1 LNHDA and CDR2 SQIVND (reference sequence). V lost 0 bases to trimming and J lost 7 bases, with 15 bases between them. The CDR3 spans 15 residues. In DNA form, the CDR3 reads TGTGCCAGTAGTATAGATAAGAATCGCAGGAATGAAGCTTTCTTT. It specifies CASSIDKNRRNEAFF.

This clone has more than one count but fewer than ten. This chain links TRBV6-5 with TRBJ1-2; TRBD1 matches 9 bases. There are 14 residues in the CDR3. CDR1 and CDR2 from the germline V gene are MNHEY and SVGAGI. V lost 4 bases, J lost 5 bases, and 5 bases stayed unmatched. CDR3 residues: CASSWGQGLYGYTF. DNA for the CDR3: TGTGCCAGCAGTTGGGGACAGGGACTTTATGGCTACACCTTC.

This clone has just a few counts. This chain connects TRBV24-1 to TRBJ2-3; 8 positions match TRBD2. Trimming removed 3 bases from V and 6 bases from J; junction bases left unmatched: 7. The germline CDR1 and CDR2 sequences are KGHDR and SFDVKD. The length of the CDR3 is 15 residues. CDR3 bases: TGTGCCACCAGTGATGCCGGGGGGGCCTCTGATACGCAGTATTTT. It translates to CATSDAGGASDTQYF.

This clone turned up a few times. The V call is TRBV29-1, the J call TRBJ2-7; D remains ambiguous. Trimming pared 6 bases from V and 3 bases from J, leaving 6 bases between. CDR3 length equals 10 residues. From germline, CDR1 is SQVTM and CDR2 ANQGSEA. CDR3 sequence reads: CSVRDYEQYF. CDR3 bases: TGCAGCGTAAGAGACTACGAGCAGTACTTC.

The CDR3 here is CASSRSGGSPDEQFF. In DNA form, the CDR3 reads TGTGCCAGCAGCAGAAGCGGGGGGTCTCCCGATGAGCAGTTCTTC. The chain uses TRBV9 and TRBJ2-1, with 9 bases matching TRBD2. CDR3 size: 15 residues. Germline lookup yields CDR1 SGDLS and CDR2 YYNGEE. Trimming at V came to 4 bases and at J to 8 bases, leaving 10 bases not matched to a gene.

This sequence joins TRBV19 and TRBJ1-2, with D maybe TRBD1 (6 bases). Trimming removed 6 bases at V and 8 bases at J, with 13 bases between. Germline V CDR1 and CDR2: LNHDA, SQIVND (reference sequence). The CDR3 loop spans 12 amino acids. CDR3 in DNA: TGTGCCAGTAGATTATCAGGGGAGGGCTACACCTTC. Its translation: CASRLSGEGYTF.

The V gene is TRBV4-1, the J gene TRBJ1-1; D is ambiguous. Trimming cost V 4 bases and J 2 bases, with 14 bases left between them. The CDR3 is 15 residues long. Germline-derived CDR1 and CDR2 are MGHRA and YSYEKL. This CDR3 is CASSPFWRQNTEAFF. The CDR3 coding sequence is TGCGCCAGCAGCCCCTTCTGGAGGCAAAACACTGAAGCTTTCTTT.